Included here is one TCR beta chain sequence, with context. Authors' analysis steps: Nucleated cell counts were estimated from reference gene primer amplification. Only in-frame clones appear in the TCRdb table, and some are missing; sequencing was by immunoSEQ multiplex PCR. V and J calls and clone size follow that table, whereas D and trimming were derived from the DNA. The sample consists of about 250,000 clones, around 84% of them appearing once. The record originates from a study of blood T cell repertoires in COVID-19. At the level of the study: The United States, Italy and Spain supplied acute and convalescent COVID-19 samples.

Germline values: CDR1 SGHTA, CDR2 FQGNSA. This CDR3 region has 16 residues. Trimming pared 2 bases from V and 2 bases from J, leaving 13 bases between. Two negative PCRs, clearance, or symptom resolution had been documented for recovered Cohort 3 donors. This receptor was taken from a man in his late teens or twenties who had recovered from COVID-19. The source material was PBMCs or T cells enriched from blood (not recorded which). V and J are TRBV7-2 and TRBJ2-1; possibly TRBD2 for D (5 bases). CDR3 bases: TGTGCCAGCAGCTTAATACTTGGGAGTCCCTACAATGAGCAGTTCTTC. Amino acids: CASSLILGSPYNEQFF.